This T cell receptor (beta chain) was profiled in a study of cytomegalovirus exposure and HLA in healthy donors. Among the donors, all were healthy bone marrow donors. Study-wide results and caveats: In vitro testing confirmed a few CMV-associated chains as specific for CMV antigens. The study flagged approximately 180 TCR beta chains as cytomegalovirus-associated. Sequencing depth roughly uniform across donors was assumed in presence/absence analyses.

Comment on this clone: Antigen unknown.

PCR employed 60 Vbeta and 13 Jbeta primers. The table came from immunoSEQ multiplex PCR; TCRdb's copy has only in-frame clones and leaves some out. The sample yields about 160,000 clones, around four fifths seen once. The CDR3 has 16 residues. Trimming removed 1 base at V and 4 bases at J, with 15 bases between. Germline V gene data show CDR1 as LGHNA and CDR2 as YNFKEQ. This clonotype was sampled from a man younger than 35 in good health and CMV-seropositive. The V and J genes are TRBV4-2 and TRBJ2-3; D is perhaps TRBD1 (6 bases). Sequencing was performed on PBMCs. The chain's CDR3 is CASSQVNTGIADTQYF. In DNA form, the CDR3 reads TGTGCCAGCAGCCAAGTTAATACAGGGATCGCAGATACGCAGTATTTT.